This T cell receptor beta chain was recovered during a study of T-cell memory formation after mild COVID-19. The overall study: The TCR clusters were mostly specific to one donor. Study conclusions and caveats: Day 37-peaking second-wave clones had unconfirmed SARS-CoV-2 specificity.

Germline V gene lookup returns CDR1 SGHRS and CDR2 YFSETQ. CDR3 length equals 16 residues. With V trimmed by 3 bases and J by 5 bases, 6 bases remained unmatched. This clonotype occurred many times. Its specificity is not known. Each CDR3 protein gets one entry after TCRdb re-called the 5' RACE reads with MiXCR. The table has 34,000 or so distinct CDR3 sequences, 7% to 9.5% seen once; the top ten hold 25% to 30%. The clonotype comes from a man in his late teens or twenties who had mild COVID-19 (a few samples of this study predate the infection). Cell type and time point are not known. This chain links TRBV5-1 with TRBJ2-3; TRBD2 matches 13 bases. Specimen: PBMCs or a T cell subset sorted from them (not recorded which). The CDR3 loop reads CASSSRTSGGIDTQYF. The CDR3 coding sequence is TGCGCCAGCAGCTCCCGGACTAGCGGGGGTATAGATACGCAGTATTTT.